The present T cell receptor (beta chain) was sequenced within a study of blood T cell repertoires in COVID-19. Study context: The origin of the acute and convalescent COVID-19 samples was the United States, Italy and Spain. Sources were T cells, B-cell-depleted T cells, or PBMCs; the material itself was cDNA or gDNA.

This clone appeared a single time. Original processing methods: Researchers report that nucleated cell counts were estimated from reference gene primer amplification. Produced via immunoSEQ multiplex PCR; TCRdb's table is partial and in-frame only. V and J calls and clone size follow that table, whereas D and trimming were derived from the DNA. In the table there are fewer than 200,000 clones, 88% of which are singletons. Germline V gene sequence: CDR1 SGHVS, CDR2 FNYEAQ. The CDR3 is made up of 17 amino acids. Trimming took 0 bases from V and 5 from J; bases not matched to a gene: 9. The receptor was derived from a man aged 55 to 70 with acute or convalescent COVID-19. The sequencing input was peripheral blood. The chain links TRBV7-6 to TRBJ2-2, with TRBD1 identical over 7 bases. The CDR3 sequence is CASSLATGSLKTGELFF. For the CDR3, the DNA is TGTGCCAGCAGCTTAGCGACAGGGAGTTTAAAGACCGGGGAGCTGTTTTTT.